Included here is one TCR beta chain sequence, with context. Its antigen is unknown. The record originates from a study of T cells in narcolepsy. On the study more broadly: Patients with NT1 or NT2 and healthy control donors were enrolled.

The method was immunoSEQ multiplex PCR; TCRdb's version includes in-frame clones alone and lacks a portion of them. The sample includes roughly 35,000 clones, approximately 80% seen only once; the top ten take around 1.1%. The study, taken as a whole, reports: Autoreactive HCRT-specific and TRIB2-specific clonotypes were marked in same-patient CSF-versus-blood CD4+ comparisons. Reportedly, autoreactive clonotypes were serially detected in patients' blood but not controls'.

Trimming took 3 bases from V and 2 from J, leaving 4 bases between them. This CDR3 spans 12 amino acids. The germline CDR1 and CDR2 sequences are SGDLS and YYNGEE. This chain connects TRBV9 to TRBJ2-3; D gene uncertain. The sequenced sample was memory (CD45RA-) CD4+ T cells from blood. The origin of this receptor is a human donor in good health. The CDR3 coding sequence is TGTGCCAGCAGCGGAGACACAGATACGCAGTATTTT. It is translated as CASSGDTDTQYF.